Presented here are 15 T cell receptor beta chains from one specimen sequenced in a study of T cell repertoires in cytomegalovirus infection (dated 2019 in TCRdb). Read against the paper, the sample's treatment or condition label means: in vitro stimulation with specific CMV peptide epitopes to enrich CMV-specific T cells. For these TCRs, the target antigens are not known. Sequenced on an Illumina HiSeq 1500. Through fastp at Q25 and MiXCR, TCRdb rebuilt clones from the public reads, retaining in-frame beta chains. Records with the same CDR3 protein are collapsed into one entry carrying the most frequent genes and DNA. The sample records more than 85,000 distinct CDR3 sequences, about 30% of which are singletons. The ten top clones hold 80% to 90% of the sample. Sequencing used CD8+ T cells from cultured PBMCs, obtained from culture after CMV antigen stimulation. These receptors came from a human donor in good health (CMV status not recorded). Some clones in this sample may be carry-over from other donors' samples.

V usage is TRBV20-1 and J usage is TRBJ1-5; perhaps TRBD1 as D (5 bases). The CDR3 has 15 amino acids. With 3 bases removed from V and 4 bases from J, the gap between germline ends came to 16 bases. The germline V gene encodes CDR1 DFQATT and CDR2 SNEGSKA (reference sequence). Here the CDR3 reads CSARGDALANQPQHF. The DNA for the CDR3 is TGCAGTGCTAGGGGGGACGCATTAGCAAATCAGCCCCAGCATTTT.

In this sample, this clonotype turned up a few times. This chain connects TRBV6-5 to TRBJ2-7; TRBD1 is a possible D gene (8 bases). This CDR3 spans 16 amino acids. Germline CDR1 is MNHEY and CDR2 is SVGAGI. The V and J ends lost 2 bases and 6 bases respectively, with 20 bases between them. In DNA, the CDR3 is TGTGCCAGCAGTTACCTGGGGGGGCAGGGGGCCGGCGAGCAGTACTTC. This gives the protein CASSYLGGQGAGEQYF.

This clonotype was seen ten or more times. The chain uses TRBV7-2 and TRBJ1-1, with D perhaps matching TRBD1 (5 bases). The germline V gene has CDR1 SGHTA and CDR2 FQGNSA. The CDR3 contains 13 residues. The V gene lost 9 bases and the J gene lost 4 bases, with 15 bases spanning the gap. For the CDR3, the DNA is TGTGCCAGTAGGAGGGATCAGGGCACTGAAGCTTTCTTT. Its protein product is CASRRDQGTEAFF.

There are a few counts of this clonotype. V and J are TRBV6-5 and TRBJ2-7; D gene ambiguous. Germline lookup yields CDR1 MNHEY and CDR2 SVGAGI. The CDR3 has 12 residues. V was pared by 6 bases and J by 6 bases, with 12 bases between. CDR3 nucleotide sequence: TGTGCCAGCAGACAAGCAGGCCCCGAGCAGTACTTC. Translation gives CASRQAGPEQYF.

This chain links TRBV3-1 with TRBJ1-6; 7 nucleotides line up with TRBD1. The CDR3 sequence is 15 residues long. V shed 2 bases, J shed 4 bases, and the junction held 2 bases outside the gene matches. Per germline, CDR1 LGHDT and CDR2 YNNKEL (reference sequence). CDR3 in amino acids: CASSQPDRYNSPLHF. As DNA, the CDR3 is TGTGCCAGCAGCCAACCGGACAGGTATAATTCACCCCTCCACTTT.

This clonotype was counted once. The rearrangement uses TRBV28 and TRBJ2-5; the D is unclear. This CDR3 region has 12 residues. The ends were cut back, 2 bases at V and 5 bases at J, with 6 bases in the middle. Germline V CDR1 and CDR2: MDHEN, SYDVKM. In DNA, the CDR3 is TGTGCCAGCAGTTTAAGCCCGGAGACCCAGTACTTC. This codes for CASSLSPETQYF.

This chain links TRBV7-6 with TRBJ2-7; D possibly corresponds to TRBD1 (6 bases). CDR1 SGHVS and CDR2 FNYEAQ come from the germline V gene. With 5 bases removed from V and 1 base from J, the gap between germline ends came to 21 bases. The CDR3 is 17 residues long. The CDR3: CASSPLGTTLDSYEQYF. As DNA, the CDR3 is TGTGCCAGCAGCCCCCTGGGGACAACCCTTGATTCCTACGAGCAGTACTTC.

This clonotype was observed a handful of times. The rearrangement links TRBV7-9 to TRBJ2-1; no clear D gene. Germline values: CDR1 SEHNR, CDR2 FQNEAQ (reference sequence). V lost 1 base and J lost 5, with 12 bases in between. The CDR3 is 15 residues long. In nucleotides, the CDR3 is TGTGCCAGCAGCTTAGTTCTACCTACCGACAATGAGCAGTTCTTC. This sequence encodes CASSLVLPTDNEQFF.

This clonotype was recorded at least ten times. This chain uses TRBV2 with TRBJ2-7, with 7 bases matching TRBD2. The CDR3 has 14 residues. Germline-derived CDR1 and CDR2 are SNHLY and FYNNEI. Trimming at V came to 5 bases and at J to 0 bases, leaving 4 bases not matched to a gene. CDR3 loop: CASSTGGGSYEQYF. In DNA, the CDR3 is TGTGCCAGCAGTACAGGCGGGGGCTCCTACGAGCAGTACTTC.

This clonotype came up a few times. This chain connects TRBV28 to TRBJ2-7; D is possibly TRBD2 (5 bases). Germline CDR1 reads MDHEN; CDR2 reads SYDVKM. Trimming took 6 bases from V and 3 from J, leaving 18 bases between them. The CDR3 length is 15 residues. CDR3 in amino acids: CASSNVHGGLYEQYF. CDR3 coding DNA: TGTGCCAGCAGCAACGTCCACGGCGGGCTCTACGAGCAGTACTTC.

J is TRBJ1-1 and V is TRBV6-5; a weak D match, TRBD1 (5 bases). Germline lookup yields CDR1 MNHEY and CDR2 SVGAGI. Trimming took 4 bases from V and 2 from J, leaving 20 bases between them. This CDR3 has 17 residues. The CDR3 DNA is TGTGCCAGCAGTTTATTGGCCGGGCAGGGCGGTAACACTGAAGCTTTCTTT. This gives the protein CASSLLAGQGGNTEAFF.

The chain uses TRBV7-9 and TRBJ1-2, with D unclear. Looked up from germline, CDR1 is SEHNR and CDR2 is FQNEAQ (reference sequence). V was cut by 2 bases and J by 4 bases, with 20 bases left in between. The CDR3 is 17 residues long. The CDR3 sequence is CASSLQSDPLPLYGYTF. In nucleotides, the CDR3 is TGTGCCAGCAGCTTACAATCGGACCCCCTTCCACTCTATGGCTACACCTTC.

This clonotype was seen ten or more times. This chain connects TRBV7-2 to TRBJ2-7, with 9 bases lining up with TRBD2. Germline CDR1 reads SGHTA; CDR2 reads FQGNSA. V was clipped by 4 bases and J by 4 bases; unmatched bases: 8. This CDR3 has 15 amino acids. CDR3 in DNA: TGTGCCAGCAGCTCCAGCGCGGGGGGGGCGTACGAGCAGTACTTC. Translation: CASSSSAGGAYEQYF.

This clonotype was counted many times. The chain joins TRBV7-8 to TRBJ2-1; either TRBD1 or TRBD2 may supply D (5 bases each). The CDR3 runs to 11 residues. Looked up from germline, CDR1 is SGHVS and CDR2 is FQNEAQ. Between the trimmed V and J ends, which lost 5 bases and 11 bases, there was a span of 10 bases. CDR3 sequence (DNA): TGTGCCAGCAGCGACCCGGGACAGCAGTTCTTC. It is translated as CASSDPGQQFF.

This clonotype was found many times. The rearrangement uses TRBV7-6 and TRBJ1-3, with D unresolved. The CDR3 spans 16 residues. Trimming left V 2 bases short and J 0 bases short, with 11 bases between. Germline V gene lookup returns CDR1 SGHVS and CDR2 FNYEAQ. CDR3 nucleotide sequence: TGTGCCAGCAGCTTACGACGGATAAGCTCTGGAAACACCATATATTTT. Translating gives CASSLRRISSGNTIYF.